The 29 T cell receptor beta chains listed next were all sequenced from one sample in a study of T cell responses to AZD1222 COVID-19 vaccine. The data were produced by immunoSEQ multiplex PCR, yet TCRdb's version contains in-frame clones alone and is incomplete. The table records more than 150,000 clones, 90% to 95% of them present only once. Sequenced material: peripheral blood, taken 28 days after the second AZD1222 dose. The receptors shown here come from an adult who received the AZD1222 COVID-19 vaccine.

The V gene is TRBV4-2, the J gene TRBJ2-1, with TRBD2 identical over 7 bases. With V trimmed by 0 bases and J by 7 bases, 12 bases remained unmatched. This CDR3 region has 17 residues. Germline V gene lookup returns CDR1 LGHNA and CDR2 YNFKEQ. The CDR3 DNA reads TGTGCCAGCAGCCAAGAAGTCGGGGGAGGGCCGACTAATGAGCAGTTCTTC. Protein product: CASSQEVGGGPTNEQFF.

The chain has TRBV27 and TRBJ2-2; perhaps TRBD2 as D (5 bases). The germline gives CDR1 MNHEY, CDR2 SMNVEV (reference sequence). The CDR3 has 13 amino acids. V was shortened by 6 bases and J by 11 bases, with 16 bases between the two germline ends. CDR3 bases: TGTGCCAGCAGGCTGTTAGCGAAGGGTGAGCTGTTTTTT. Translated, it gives CASRLLAKGELFF.

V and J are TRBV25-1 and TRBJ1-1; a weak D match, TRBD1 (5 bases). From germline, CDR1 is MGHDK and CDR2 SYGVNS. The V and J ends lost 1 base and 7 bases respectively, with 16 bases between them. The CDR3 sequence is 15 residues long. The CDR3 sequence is CASSELSGQGYEAFF. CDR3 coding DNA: TGTGCCAGCAGTGAATTATCCGGACAAGGCTATGAAGCTTTCTTT. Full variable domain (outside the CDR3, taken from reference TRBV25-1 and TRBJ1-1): EADIYQTPRYLVIGTGKKITLECSQTMGHDKMYWYQQDPGMELHLIHYSYGVNSTEKGDLSSESTVSRIRTEHFPLTLESARPSHTSQYLCASSELSGQGYEAFFGQGTRLTVV.

The CDR3 coding sequence is TGTGCCTGGGCCGACATGGGCCATCAGCCCCAGCATTTT. It yields the protein CAWADMGHQPQHF. The rearrangement uses TRBV30 and TRBJ1-5; no reliable D call. Trimming left V 5 bases short and J 5 bases short, with 13 bases between. The germline gives CDR1 GTSNPN, CDR2 SVGIG (reference sequence). The CDR3 is 13 amino acids.

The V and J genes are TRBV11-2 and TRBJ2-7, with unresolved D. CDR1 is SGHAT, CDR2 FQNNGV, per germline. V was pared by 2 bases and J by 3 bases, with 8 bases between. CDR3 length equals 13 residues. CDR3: CASSLSQSYEQYF. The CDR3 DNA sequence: TGTGCCAGCAGCTTATCGCAGAGCTACGAGCAGTACTTC. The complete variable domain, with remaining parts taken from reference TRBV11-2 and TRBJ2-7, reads EAGVAQSPRYKIIEKRQSVAFWCNPISGHATLYWYQQILGQGPKLLIQFQNNGVVDDSQLPKDRFSAERLKGVDSTLKIQPAKLEDSAVYLCASSLSQSYEQYFGPGTRLTVT.

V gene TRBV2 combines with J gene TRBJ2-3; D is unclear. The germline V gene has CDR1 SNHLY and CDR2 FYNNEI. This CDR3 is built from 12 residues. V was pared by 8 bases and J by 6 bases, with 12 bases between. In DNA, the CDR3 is TGTGCCAGCCTCAGGTTGGAGGATACGCAGTATTTT. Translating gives CASLRLEDTQYF.

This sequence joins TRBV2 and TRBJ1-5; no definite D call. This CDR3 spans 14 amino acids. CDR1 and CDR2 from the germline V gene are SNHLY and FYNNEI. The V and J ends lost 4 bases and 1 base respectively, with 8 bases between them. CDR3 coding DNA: TGTGCCAGCAGTGCCGTGATGAGCAATCAGCCCCAGCATTTT. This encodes CASSAVMSNQPQHF. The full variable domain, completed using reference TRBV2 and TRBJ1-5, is EPEVTQTPSHQVTQMGQEVILRCVPISNHLYFYWYRQILGQKVEFLVSFYNNEISEKSEIFDDQFSVERPDGSNFTLKIRSTKLEDSAMYFCASSAVMSNQPQHFGDGTRLSIL.

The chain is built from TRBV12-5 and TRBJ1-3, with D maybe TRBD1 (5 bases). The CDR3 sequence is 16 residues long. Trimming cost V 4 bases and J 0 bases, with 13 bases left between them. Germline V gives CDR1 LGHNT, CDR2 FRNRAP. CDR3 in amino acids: CASGSPWDGSGNTIYF. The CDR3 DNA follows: TGTGCTAGTGGTTCACCCTGGGACGGCTCTGGAAACACCATATATTTT.

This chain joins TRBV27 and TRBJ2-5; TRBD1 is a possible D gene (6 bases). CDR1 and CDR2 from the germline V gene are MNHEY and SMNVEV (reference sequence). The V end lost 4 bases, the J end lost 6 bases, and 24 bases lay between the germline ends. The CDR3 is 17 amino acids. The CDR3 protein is CASSSAPGAGVTKTQYF. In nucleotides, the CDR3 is TGTGCCAGCAGTTCCGCGCCAGGGGCGGGTGTAACAAAGACCCAGTACTTC.

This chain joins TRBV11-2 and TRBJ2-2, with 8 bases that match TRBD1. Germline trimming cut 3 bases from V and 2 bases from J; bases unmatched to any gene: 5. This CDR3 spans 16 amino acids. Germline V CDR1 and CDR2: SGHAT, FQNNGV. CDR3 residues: CASSLWTGINTGELFF. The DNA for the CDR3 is TGTGCCAGCAGCTTGTGGACAGGGATTAACACCGGGGAGCTGTTTTTT.

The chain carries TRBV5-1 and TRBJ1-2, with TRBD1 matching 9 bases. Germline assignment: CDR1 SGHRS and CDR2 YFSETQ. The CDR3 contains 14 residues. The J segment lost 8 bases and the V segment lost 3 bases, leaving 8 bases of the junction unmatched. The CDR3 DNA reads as TGCGCCAGCAGCTCCGGGGACAGGGCAGGCGGCTACACCTTC. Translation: CASSSGDRAGGYTF.

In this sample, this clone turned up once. The CDR3, as DNA: TGCGCCAGCAGCAGCAGCGGGGGGAGGTCTGATACGCAGTATTTT. Protein product: CASSSSGGRSDTQYF. This chain uses TRBV5-1 with TRBJ2-3; TRBD2 aligns across 9 bases. The CDR3 consists of 15 residues. CDR1 SGHRS and CDR2 YFSETQ come from the germline V gene. V dropped 4 bases and J dropped 6; count of bases not matched to a gene: 9.

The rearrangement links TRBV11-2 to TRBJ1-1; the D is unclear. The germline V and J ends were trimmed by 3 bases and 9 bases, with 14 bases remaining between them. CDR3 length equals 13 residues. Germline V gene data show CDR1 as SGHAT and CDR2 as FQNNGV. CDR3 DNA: TGTGCCAGCAGCTTCGACACCACGAACAAAGCTTTCTTT. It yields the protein CASSFDTTNKAFF.

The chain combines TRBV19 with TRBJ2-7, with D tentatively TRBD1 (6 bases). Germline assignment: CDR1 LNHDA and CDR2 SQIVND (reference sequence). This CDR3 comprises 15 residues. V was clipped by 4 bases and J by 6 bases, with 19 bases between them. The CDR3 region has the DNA TGTGCCAGTAGTAGCGGATTCTTGGGGGCGGGCGAGCAGTACTTC. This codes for CASSSGFLGAGEQYF.

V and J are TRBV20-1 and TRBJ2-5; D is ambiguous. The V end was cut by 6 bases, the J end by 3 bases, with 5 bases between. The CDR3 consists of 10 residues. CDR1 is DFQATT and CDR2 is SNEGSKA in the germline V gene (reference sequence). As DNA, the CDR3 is TGCAGTGCAATAAAAGAGACCCAGTACTTC. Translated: CSAIKETQYF.

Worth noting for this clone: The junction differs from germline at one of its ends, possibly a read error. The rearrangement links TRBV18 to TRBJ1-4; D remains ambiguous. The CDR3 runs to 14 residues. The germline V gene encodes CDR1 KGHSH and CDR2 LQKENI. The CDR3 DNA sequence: TGTGCCAGCTCACCACCGGGAGCTAATGTAAAACTGTTTTTT. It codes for CASSPPGANVKLFF.

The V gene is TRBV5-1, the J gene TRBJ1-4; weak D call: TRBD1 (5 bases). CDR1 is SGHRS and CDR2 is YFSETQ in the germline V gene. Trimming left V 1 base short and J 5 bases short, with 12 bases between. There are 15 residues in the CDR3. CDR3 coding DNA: TGCGCCAGCAGCTTGTCGGGGGGTGTGAATGAAAAACTGTTTTTT. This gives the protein CASSLSGGVNEKLFF.

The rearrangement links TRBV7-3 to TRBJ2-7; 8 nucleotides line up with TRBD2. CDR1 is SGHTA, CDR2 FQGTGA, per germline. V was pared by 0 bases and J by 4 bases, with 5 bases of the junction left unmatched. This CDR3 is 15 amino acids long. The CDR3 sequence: CASSLTAGAAYEQYF. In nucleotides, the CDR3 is TGTGCCAGCAGCTTAACAGCGGGAGCGGCTTACGAGCAGTACTTC. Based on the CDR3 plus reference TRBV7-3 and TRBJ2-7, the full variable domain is GAGVSQTPSNKVTEKGKYVELRCDPISGHTALYWYRQSLGQGPEFLIYFQGTGAADDSGLPNDRFFAVRPEGSVSTLKIQRTERGDSAVYLCASSLTAGAAYEQYFGPGTRLTVT.

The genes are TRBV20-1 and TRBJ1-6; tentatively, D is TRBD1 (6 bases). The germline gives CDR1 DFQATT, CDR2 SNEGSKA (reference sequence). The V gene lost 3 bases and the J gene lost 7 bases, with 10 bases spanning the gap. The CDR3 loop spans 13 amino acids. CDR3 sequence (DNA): TGCAGTGCTAGTGTCACAGGGAATTCACCCCTCCACTTT. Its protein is CSASVTGNSPLHF.

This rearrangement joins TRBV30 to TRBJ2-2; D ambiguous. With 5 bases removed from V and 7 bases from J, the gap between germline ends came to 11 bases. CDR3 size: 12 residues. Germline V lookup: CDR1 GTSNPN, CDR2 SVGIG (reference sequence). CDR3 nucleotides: TGTGCCTGGGTCCGCGGTTTCGGGGAGCTGTTTTTT. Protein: CAWVRGFGELFF.

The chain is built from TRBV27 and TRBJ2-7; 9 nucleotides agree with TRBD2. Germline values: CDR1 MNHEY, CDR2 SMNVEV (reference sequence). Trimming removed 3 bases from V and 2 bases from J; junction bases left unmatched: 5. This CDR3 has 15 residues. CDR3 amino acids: CASSFGLAGTYEQYF. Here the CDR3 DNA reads TGTGCCAGCAGTTTCGGTCTAGCGGGGACCTACGAGCAGTACTTC.

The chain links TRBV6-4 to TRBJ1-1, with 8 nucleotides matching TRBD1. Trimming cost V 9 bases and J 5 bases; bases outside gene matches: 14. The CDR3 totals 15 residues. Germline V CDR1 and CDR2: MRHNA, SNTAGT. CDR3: CARPGGRGRLTEAFF. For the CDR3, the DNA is TGTGCCAGACCCGGGGGCAGGGGGCGCCTGACTGAAGCTTTCTTT.

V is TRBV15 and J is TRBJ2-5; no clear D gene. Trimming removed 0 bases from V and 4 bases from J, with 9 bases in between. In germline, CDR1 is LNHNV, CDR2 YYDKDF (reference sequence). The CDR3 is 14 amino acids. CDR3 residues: CATSREALRETQYF. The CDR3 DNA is TGTGCCACCAGCAGAGAGGCACTCCGAGAGACCCAGTACTTC.

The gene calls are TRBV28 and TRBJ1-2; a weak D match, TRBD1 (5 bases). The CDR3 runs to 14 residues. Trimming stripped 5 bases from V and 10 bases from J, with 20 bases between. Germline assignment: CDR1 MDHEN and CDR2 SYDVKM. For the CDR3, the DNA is TGTGCCAGCAGTGGCGGAGGGGCCACCACCCACTACACCTTC. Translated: CASSGGGATTHYTF.

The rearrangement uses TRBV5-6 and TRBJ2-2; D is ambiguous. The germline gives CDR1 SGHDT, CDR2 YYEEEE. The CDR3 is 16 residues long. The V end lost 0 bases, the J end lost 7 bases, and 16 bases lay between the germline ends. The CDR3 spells CASSLEVGGMNGELFF. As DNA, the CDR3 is TGTGCCAGCAGCTTGGAAGTTGGTGGGATGAACGGGGAGCTGTTTTTT.

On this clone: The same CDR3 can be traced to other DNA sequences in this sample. CDR3 nucleotide sequence: TGTGCCAGCAGCCAGGCAGGGGGCTCTGGAAACACCATATATTTT. It codes for CASSQAGGSGNTIYF. The J gene is TRBJ1-3, the V gene TRBV3-1 (or the pseudogene TRBV3-2), with 7 bases identical to TRBD1. V trimming: 3 bases; J trimming: 0 bases; junction bases outside the gene matches: 2. The CDR3 is 15 amino acids. The germline CDR1 and CDR2 sequences are LGHDT and YNNKEL (reference sequence).

The CDR3 bases are TGTGCCATCAGTGAGCTACAGGGGGCAACTGAAGCTTTCTTT. The encoded protein is CAISELQGATEAFF. The rearrangement joins TRBV10-3 to TRBJ1-1; 9 bases align to TRBD1. This CDR3 contains 14 residues. Germline V lookup: CDR1 ENHRY, CDR2 SYGVKD. V dropped 2 bases and J dropped 5; count of bases not matched to a gene: 3.

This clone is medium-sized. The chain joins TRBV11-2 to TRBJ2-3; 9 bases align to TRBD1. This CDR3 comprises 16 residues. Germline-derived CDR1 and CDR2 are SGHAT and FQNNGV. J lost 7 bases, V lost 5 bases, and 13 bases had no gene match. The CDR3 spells CASSEPGQGNLYTQYF. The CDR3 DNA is TGTGCCAGCAGCGAACCCGGACAGGGGAACTTATATACGCAGTATTTT.

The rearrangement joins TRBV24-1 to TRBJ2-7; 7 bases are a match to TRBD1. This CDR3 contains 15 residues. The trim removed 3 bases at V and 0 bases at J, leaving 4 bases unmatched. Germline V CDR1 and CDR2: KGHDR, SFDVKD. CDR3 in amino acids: CATSDKDRSSYEQYF. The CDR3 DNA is TGTGCCACCAGTGATAAGGACAGGAGCTCCTACGAGCAGTACTTC.